This T cell receptor (beta chain) was profiled in a study of cytomegalovirus exposure and HLA in healthy donors. Per germline, CDR1 SGHRS and CDR2 YFSETQ. This CDR3 comprises 13 residues. V was clipped by 5 bases and J by 8 bases, with 16 bases between them. This clone appeared a few times. The antigen remains unidentified. Researchers ran the PCR with 60 Vbeta and 13 Jbeta primers. The table came from immunoSEQ multiplex PCR; TCRdb's copy has only in-frame clones and leaves some out. The repertoire holds about 31,000 clones, with approximately 47% as singletons. The study's findings and limits: One later analysis reportedly identified an Asian-associated ancestry cluster that showed fewer N-insertions than the approximately 700-donor mean.

This sequence was found in a woman in her forties or fifties in good health and CMV-seronegative. The source material was PBMCs. The chain uses TRBV5-1 and TRBJ1-2; maybe TRBD1 (5 bases). This CDR3 is CASSSLGAGGYTF. CDR3 nucleotide sequence: TGCGCCAGCAGTTCCCTTGGGGCCGGAGGCTACACCTTC.